Listed below are T cell receptor beta chains from one sample, sequenced in a study of neurological immune-mediated disorders. Each CDR3 protein is one row after TCRdb ran MiXCR on the 5' RACE reads. The sample has tens of thousands of distinct CDR3 sequences; roughly 4% are singletons. The specimen was PBMCs. These receptor sequences come from a man younger than 40 with multiple sclerosis. The CDR3 runs from the conserved cysteine through the conserved F or W. The D gene is left open where the match is weak. Not all rows give a size; the values are once, few, many and, for expanded clones, a class.

D gene	V gene	clone size	J gene	CDR3 DNA	CDR3 protein
TRBD2	TRBV20-1	many	TRBJ2-7	TGCAGTGCTCCAAATTCCGGGACTAGTTCCTACGAGCAGTACTTC	CSAPNSGTSSYEQYF
TRBD1	TRBV7-9	many	TRBJ1-2	TGTGCCAGCAGCCGGGCCAGGGGGCTTAACTATGGCTACACCTTC	CASSRARGLNYGYTF
NA	TRBV12-3/TRBV12-4	many	TRBJ2-3	TGTGCCAGCAGTTTACTGGCTCCCCCAGATACGCAGTATTTT	CASSLLAPPDTQYF
TRBD2	TRBV10-3	NA	TRBJ2-1	TGTGCCATCAGACTAGCGGGGGGCCCGACCCGCAATGAGCAGTTCTTC	CAIRLAGGPTRNEQFF
TRBD1	TRBV6-5	many	TRBJ1-2	TGTGCCAGCAAGGACAGGGGGCGCGAGCACACCTTC	CASKDRGREHTF
NA	TRBV2	many	TRBJ2-7	TGTGCCAGCAAGGGGGGGACCGCCTATTACGAGCAGTACTTC	CASKGGTAYYEQYF
NA	TRBV2	NA	TRBJ1-6	TGTGCCAGCACCTCAGCGGTGGGAAATTCACCCCTCAACTTT	CASTSAVGNSPLNF
TRBD2	TRBV29-1	many	TRBJ2-5	TGCAGCGTTGGGCGGGGGTACCAAGAGACCCAGTACTTC	CSVGRGYQETQYF
TRBD2	TRBV18	NA	TRBJ2-7	TGTGCCAGCTCACCGCTAGCGGGAGGGCTCGAGCAGTACTTC	CASSPLAGGLEQYF
NA	TRBV10-3	many	TRBJ1-1	TGTGCCATCAGTCGGACAGCCGGGACTGAAGCTTTCTTT	CAISRTAGTEAFF
NA	TRBV29-1	many	TRBJ1-2	TGCAGCGTTGCCAGGGAGGATGGCTACACCTTC	CSVAREDGYTF
TRBD1	TRBV12-3/TRBV12-4	many	TRBJ1-4	TGTGCCAGCAGCGAAGCCGGACAGGGTCGGGAAAAACTGTTTTTT	CASSEAGQGREKLFF
NA	TRBV5-5	many	TRBJ2-3	TGTGCCAGCAGCCGAGGACTCGGACCCACAGATACGCAGTATTTT	CASSRGLGPTDTQYF
NA	TRBV7-6	few	TRBJ2-6	TGTGCCAGCAGCTTAGCAGGGGTCCTTCCCTCTGGGGCCAACGTCCTGACTTTC	CASSLAGVLPSGANVLTF
TRBD1	TRBV9	many	TRBJ1-2	TGTGCCAGCAGCGAGGGACAGGGAACAAGCTACACCTTC	CASSEGQGTSYTF
TRBD1	TRBV7-9	many	TRBJ1-1	TGTGCCAGCAGCTTAGAAAGGGGGCGAAACACTGAAGCTTTCTTT	CASSLERGRNTEAFF
NA	TRBV5-1	many	TRBJ2-5	TGCGCCAGCGCCGACAGGGGAGCGGGGCAAGAGACCCAGTACTTC	CASADRGAGQETQYF
NA	TRBV6-5	many	TRBJ1-2	TGTGCCAGCAGTGCCTCGGGTATATGGGATGGCTACACCTTC	CASSASGIWDGYTF
NA	TRBV5-6	many	TRBJ2-1	TGTGCCAGCAGCTTACTAGCCAATGAGCAGTTCTTC	CASSLLANEQFF
NA	TRBV20-1	many	TRBJ1-4	TGCAGTGCTAGGACAGCTACTGAAAAACTGTTTTTT	CSARTATEKLFF
NA	TRBV20-1	NA	TRBJ2-1	TGCAGTGCTAGAGAAAGGGAAATTGAGCAGTTCTTC	CSAREREIEQFF
TRBD1	TRBV28	many	TRBJ2-3	TGTGCCAGCAGTTCCGGGACAGAATATAGTGGATATACGCAGTATTTT	CASSSGTEYSGYTQYF
NA	TRBV6-2/TRBV6-3	many	TRBJ2-3	TGTGCCAGCAGTTACAGGGACCTGTGGGATACGCAGTATTTT	CASSYRDLWDTQYF
TRBD1	TRBV19	many	TRBJ1-1	TGTGCCAGTAGTCAGGGGGCGAACACTGAAGCTTTCTTT	CASSQGANTEAFF
NA	TRBV10-3	many	TRBJ2-5	TGTGCCATCAGCCGGACTACGGAGGAGACCCAGTACTTC	CAISRTTEETQYF
TRBD2	TRBV10-3	many	TRBJ2-1	TGTGCCATCAGTGAGTCTCTAGCGGGGGGTTTCAATGAGCAGTTCTTC	CAISESLAGGFNEQFF
TRBD1	TRBV9	many	TRBJ1-6	TGTGCCAGCGGAGACACCGGGACAGGGGGTTCACCCCTCCACTTT	CASGDTGTGGSPLHF
NA	TRBV9	NA	TRBJ1-2	TGTGCCAGCAGCCCCACCCGGGAAAGCACCTATGGCTACACCTTC	CASSPTRESTYGYTF
NA	TRBV9	many	TRBJ2-7	TGTGCCAGCAGCGTAGGAGGGGGGGCAGCTAGCGGTTTGGGCTACGAGCAGTACTTC	CASSVGGGAASGLGYEQYF
NA	TRBV20-1	NA	TRBJ2-1	TGCAGGCACGCGGGTCACTCCTACAATGAGCAGTTCTTC	CRHAGHSYNEQFF
NA	TRBV14	many	TRBJ2-2	TGTGCCAGCAGCCAAGTACGAGGGTCCGGGGAGCTGTTTTTT	CASSQVRGSGELFF
NA	TRBV7-9	many	TRBJ1-4	TGTGCCAGCAGCTCCAGTCTTAATGAAAAACTGTTTTTT	CASSSSLNEKLFF
NA	TRBV5-6	many	TRBJ2-7	TGTGCCAGCAGTTTTGGAGGGCCTGGGGCGGGCTACGAGCAGTACTTC	CASSFGGPGAGYEQYF
TRBD1	TRBV20-1	many	TRBJ2-2	TGCAGTGTAAACAGGGGCCTGGGCACCGGGGAGCTGTTTTTT	CSVNRGLGTGELFF
TRBD1	TRBV5-1	many	TRBJ1-2	TGCGCCAGCAGCTTGGAGGGACAGTCGGGCTACACCTTC	CASSLEGQSGYTF
TRBD2	TRBV3-1	many	TRBJ2-2	TGTGCCAGCATGGGCGGGAGGAACACCGGGGAGCTGTTTTTT	CASMGGRNTGELFF
NA	TRBV5-5	many	TRBJ2-6	TGTGCCAGCAGCTTGGGAGGAGTCTCTGGGGCCAACGTCCTGACTTTC	CASSLGGVSGANVLTF
TRBD1	TRBV20-1	many	TRBJ1-5	TGCAGTGCTAGACCCAGGGGGCGACAGCCCCAGCATTTT	CSARPRGRQPQHF
NA	TRBV9	many	TRBJ2-6	TGTGCCAGCAGCGTACGTTCTGGGGCCAACGTCCTGACTTTC	CASSVRSGANVLTF
TRBD1	TRBV14	many	TRBJ2-2	TGTGCCAGCAGCCGAGACAGGGGGCGCATCACCGGGGAGCTGTTTTTT	CASSRDRGRITGELFF
TRBD2	TRBV5-6	many	TRBJ2-1	TGTGCCAGCAGCTTCGAGCGGGGGCTCTCCTACAATGAGCAGTTCTTC	CASSFERGLSYNEQFF
NA	TRBV3-1	many	TRBJ2-5	TGTGCCAGCAGCAAAGGCGGAACGGGGCGGTTTTCGGAGACCCAGTACTTC	CASSKGGTGRFSETQYF
TRBD2	TRBV9	many	TRBJ2-1	TGTGCCAGCAAGGGGGGCGGACGGGAGGGGAACAATGAGCAGTTCTTC	CASKGGGREGNNEQFF
NA	TRBV5-1	few	TRBJ1-4	TGCGCCAGCAGCCCGGAATCGAGTGAAAAACTGTTTTTT	CASSPESSEKLFF
TRBD2	TRBV29-1	many	TRBJ2-7	TGCAGCGTTGAAGGACTAGCGGGAGCGGAGCAGTACTTC	CSVEGLAGAEQYF
NA	TRBV5-1	many	TRBJ1-2	TGCGCCAGCAGCTTTGACAGTTCTAACTATGGCTACACCTTC	CASSFDSSNYGYTF
NA	TRBV2	many	TRBJ2-7	TGTGCCAGCAGTGATTCTGGCGAGCAGTACTTC	CASSDSGEQYF
NA	TRBV19	many	TRBJ1-1	TGTGCCAGTAGTATAGGCCTCGGAGGAACTGAAGCTTTCTTT	CASSIGLGGTEAFF
NA	TRBV7-9	few	TRBJ1-3	TGTGCCAGCAGCTTGGCTGGGGGACCGGGAGGAGGTGGAAACACCATATATTTT	CASSLAGGPGGGGNTIYF
TRBD1	TRBV5-6	many	TRBJ2-7	TGTGCCAGCAGAATGGGACAGGGGGCCTACGAGCAGTACTTC	CASRMGQGAYEQYF
NA	TRBV20-1	many	TRBJ2-1	TGCAGTGCTAGAGATCTGGGGGCAAGGAGGGAGCAGTTCTTC	CSARDLGARREQFF
TRBD1	TRBV13	many	TRBJ2-3	TGTGCCAGCAGCTTCACAGGGGGCTCCCCAGATACGCAGTATTTT	CASSFTGGSPDTQYF
NA	TRBV7-6	many	TRBJ1-2	TGTGCCAGCAGCCAACTACAGGGTTCGGATGGCTACACCTTC	CASSQLQGSDGYTF
TRBD1	TRBV29-1	many	TRBJ2-5	TGCAGCGTCTCACAGGGGGTCGAGACCCAGTACTTC	CSVSQGVETQYF
NA	TRBV20-1	many	TRBJ2-5	TGCAGTGCCCGGGCCCCAGTTGTGGAGACCCAGTACTTC	CSARAPVVETQYF
NA	TRBV7-2	many	TRBJ2-5	TGTGCCAGCAGCTCTCGGGTCCAAGAGACCCAGTACTTC	CASSSRVQETQYF
NA	TRBV28	many	TRBJ2-7	TGTGCCAGCAGTTTAGTAGGGCAGACCGCCTACGAGCAGTACTTC	CASSLVGQTAYEQYF
TRBD1	TRBV6-1	many	TRBJ2-7	TGTGCCAGCAGTGAATACACTTCAGGGGGCGCCTACGAGCAGTACTTC	CASSEYTSGGAYEQYF